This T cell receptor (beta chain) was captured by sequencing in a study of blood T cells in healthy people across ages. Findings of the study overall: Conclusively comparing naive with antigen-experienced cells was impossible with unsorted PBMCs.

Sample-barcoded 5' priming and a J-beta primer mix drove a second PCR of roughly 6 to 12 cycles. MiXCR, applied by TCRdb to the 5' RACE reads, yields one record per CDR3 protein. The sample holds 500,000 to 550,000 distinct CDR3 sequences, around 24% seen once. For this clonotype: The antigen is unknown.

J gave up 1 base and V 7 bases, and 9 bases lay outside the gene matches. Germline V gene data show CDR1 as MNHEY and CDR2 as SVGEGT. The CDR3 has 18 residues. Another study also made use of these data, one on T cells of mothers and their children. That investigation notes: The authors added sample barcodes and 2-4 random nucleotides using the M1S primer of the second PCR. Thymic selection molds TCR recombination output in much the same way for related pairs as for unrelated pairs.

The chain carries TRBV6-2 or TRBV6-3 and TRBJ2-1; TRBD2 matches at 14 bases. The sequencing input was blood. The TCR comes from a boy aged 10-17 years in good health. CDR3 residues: CASIRTSGGSRSYNEQFF. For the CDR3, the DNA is TGTGCCAGCATCCGGACTAGCGGGGGGTCCCGTTCCTACAATGAGCAGTTCTTC.